Sequencing of this T cell receptor beta chain was carried out in a study of blood T cell repertoires in COVID-19. The CDR3 is 14 residues long. Germline-derived CDR1 and CDR2 are SGDLS and YYNGEE. V dropped 3 bases and J dropped 6; count of bases not matched to a gene: 6. Produced via immunoSEQ multiplex PCR; TCRdb's table is partial and in-frame only. The data contain 200,000 to 250,000 clones, about 83% of them singletons. This chain joins TRBV9 and TRBJ2-5, with TRBD1 matching over 9 bases. The receptor was derived from a man aged 60 to 69 who had recovered from COVID-19. The sequenced material came from peripheral blood. Written as DNA, the CDR3 is TGTGCCAGCAGCGGACCGGGACAGGGTAAGACCCAGTACTTC. Translation gives CASSGPGQGKTQYF.